This TCR beta chain stems from a study of control samples from healthy donors and cancer patients. CDR1 and CDR2 (germline): MNHEY, SMNVEV (reference sequence). There are 13 residues in the CDR3. Trimming stripped 7 bases from V and 6 bases from J, with 15 bases between. Data came from immunoSEQ multiplex PCR; TCRdb stores just in-frame clones and leaves some out. The table lists about 170,000 clones, around 93% of them singletons. This clone has more than one count but fewer than ten. Input material: blood. The sequence derives from a woman aged 60-75 years in good health. V and J are TRBV27 and TRBJ1-2, with D possibly TRBD1 on 6 matching bases. CDR3 region: CASNLDRTDGYTF. The CDR3 DNA sequence: TGTGCCAGCAACCTAGACAGGACCGATGGCTACACCTTC.